This T cell receptor beta chain was sequenced for a study of cytomegalovirus exposure and HLA in healthy donors. With 0 bases clipped from V and 5 bases from J, the junction kept 6 bases outside the gene matches. Germline V gene sequence: CDR1 SNHLY, CDR2 FYNNEI. This CDR3 has 16 residues. The assay was immunoSEQ multiplex PCR, and TCRdb's table has in-frame clones only and misses some. The sample records 100,000 to 150,000 clones, over 85% being singletons. General observations from the study: The authors enumerated 180 or so TCR beta chains as linked to cytomegalovirus.

Comments on this clone: Its antigen is unidentified.

This clonotype was sampled from a young woman in good health and CMV-seronegative. The specimen was PBMCs. The chain has TRBV2 and TRBJ1-4, with TRBD1 matching 7 bases. CDR3 DNA sequence: TGTGCCAGCAGTGAAGCCCAGACAGGGTCGAATGAAAAACTGTTTTTT. Translation: CASSEAQTGSNEKLFF.